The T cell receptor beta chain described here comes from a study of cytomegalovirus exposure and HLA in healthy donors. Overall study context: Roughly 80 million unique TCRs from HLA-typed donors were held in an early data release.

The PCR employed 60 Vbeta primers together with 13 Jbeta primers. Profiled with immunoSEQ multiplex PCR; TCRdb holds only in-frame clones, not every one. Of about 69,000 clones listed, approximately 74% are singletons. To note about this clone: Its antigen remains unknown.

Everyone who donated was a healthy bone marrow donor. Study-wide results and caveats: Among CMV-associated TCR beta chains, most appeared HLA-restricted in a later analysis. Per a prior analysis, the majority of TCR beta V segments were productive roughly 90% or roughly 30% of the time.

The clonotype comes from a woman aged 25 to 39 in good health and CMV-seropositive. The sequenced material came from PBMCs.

CDR3 sequence: CATLPGQGYYGYTF. CDR3 bases: TGTGCCACCCTACCGGGACAGGGGTACTATGGCTACACCTTC. The V gene is TRBV25-1, the J gene TRBJ1-2; TRBD1 matches 10 bases. The germline gives CDR1 MGHDK, CDR2 SYGVNS. With 10 bases clipped from V and 3 bases from J, the junction kept 8 bases outside the gene matches. The CDR3 extends over 14 amino acids.